This T cell receptor (beta chain) was identified during a study of T cell responses to AZD1222 COVID-19 vaccine. Study-wide background: Second doses that came at about 4 or about 12 weeks were put together. Findings of the study overall: Clonal diversity may have been underestimated, and the donors were mostly white British, with more females than males. Baseline serostatus was positive in only six AZD1222 recipients. Two doses of AZD1222 preceded a rise in Spike-specific TCR breadth and depth.

Concerning this clone: Its target is unknown.

Germline values: CDR1 MNHEY, CDR2 SVGAGI. V was shortened by 3 bases and J by 3 bases, with 14 bases between the two germline ends. This CDR3 spans 15 amino acids. Assay: immunoSEQ multiplex PCR; the TCRdb copy retains only in-frame clones and omits some. The profile shows about 140,000 clones, 92% of them singletons. The sequence was obtained from an adult in good health. The starting material was peripheral blood, obtained on day 0 of AZD1222 vaccination. The V and J genes are TRBV6-5 and TRBJ1-2; possible D gene TRBD1, 6 bases. CDR3: CASSYRLDRYYGYTF. CDR3 in DNA: TGTGCCAGCAGTTATCGGCTGGACAGATACTATGGCTACACCTTC.